The next 15 T cell receptor beta chains were all read from a single sample in a study of molecular identifiers for immune sequencing clone quantification. Using its own MiXCR run on the PCR reads, TCRdb lists one record per CDR3 protein. The table lists over 100,000 distinct CDR3 sequences, around 37% of them singletons. The sequenced sample was naive CD8+ T cells from blood, with Jurkat cell RNA spiked in. Subset meaning: FACS-sorted CD8+CD4-CCR7+CD45RA+ naive T cells. Every receptor here comes from a human donor in good health. Some libraries in this study had Jurkat cell RNA spiked in.

On this clonotype: A much larger clone differs by one base, so this may be a read error. The rearrangement links TRBV28 to TRBJ2-3; 7 bases align to TRBD1. The CDR3 runs 14 residues. J gave up 5 bases and V 6 bases, and 8 bases lay outside the gene matches. From germline, CDR1 is MDHEN and CDR2 SYDVKM. For the CDR3, the DNA is TGTGCCAGCAGCCGGGACAGATTCATAGATACGCAGTATTTT. This encodes CASSRDRFIDTQYF.

A few counts support this clonotype. CDR3 sequence: CSVPDSPYGYTF. CDR3 sequence (DNA): TGCAGCGTCCCGGACAGTCCCTATGGCTACACCTTC. The V gene is TRBV29-1, the J gene TRBJ1-2, with D maybe TRBD1 (6 bases). The germline CDR1 and CDR2 sequences are SQVTM and ANQGSEA. V was trimmed by 6 bases and J by 4 bases, leaving 12 bases between them. This CDR3 comprises 12 residues.

A note on this clonotype: A much larger clone lies a single base off, so this may be a read error. The V and J genes are TRBV7-9 and TRBJ2-7; D unclear. CDR1 SEHNR and CDR2 FQNEAQ come from the germline V gene (reference sequence). This CDR3 comprises 15 residues. The CDR3 coding sequence is TGTGCCAGCAGCTCGACGACAAAGCTAGGCTACGTGCAGTACTTC. It specifies CASSSTTKLGYVQYF.

The gene calls are TRBV13 and TRBJ1-2; 7 positions match TRBD1. V trimming: 5 bases; J trimming: 2 bases; junction bases outside the gene matches: 5. The CDR3 runs to 14 residues. Germline V gives CDR1 PRHDT, CDR2 FYEKMQ (reference sequence). The CDR3 reads CASSPPGQNYGYTF. In nucleotides, the CDR3 is TGTGCCAGCAGCCCACCGGGACAGAACTATGGCTACACCTTC.

This clonotype was recorded at least ten times. The chain joins TRBV29-1 to TRBJ2-5, with D unresolved. From germline, CDR1 is SQVTM and CDR2 ANQGSEA. The germline V and J ends were trimmed by 5 bases and 4 bases, with 17 bases remaining between them. The CDR3 length is 14 residues. CDR3 nucleotide sequence: TGCAGCGTTCCACCAACCGAGGCCCGAGAGACCCAGTACTTC. Its translation is CSVPPTEARETQYF.

In regard to this clonotype: A read error is possible here, since a much larger clone lies one base away. This chain links TRBV20-1 with TRBJ2-1; a possible D gene is TRBD1 (6 bases). Trimming stripped 2 bases from V and 2 bases from J, with 10 bases between. The CDR3 covers 14 residues. The germline CDR1 and CDR2 sequences are DFQATT and SNEGSKA (reference sequence). The CDR3 nucleotides are TGCAGTGCTAGACAATCAGGGGCCTACAATGAGCAGTTCTTC. Translation: CSARQSGAYNEQFF.

At least ten counts were recorded for this clonotype. The rearrangement uses TRBV29-1 and TRBJ2-2; D is ambiguous. Germline V CDR1 and CDR2: SQVTM, ANQGSEA. CDR3 length: 12 residues. V shed 4 bases and J shed 7 bases, with 10 bases lying between them. CDR3 coding DNA: TGCAGCGTTGTTGGTTGGAGCGGGGAGCTGTTTTTT. It codes for CSVVGWSGELFF.

This clonotype was seen a handful of times. One end of the junction does not line up with germline, which may come from a read error. CDR3 coding DNA: TGTGCCAGCAGCTGGGGGGGTAGGGGAGAGACCCAGTACTTC. It encodes CASSWGGRGETQYF. The chain combines TRBV5-3 with TRBJ2-5; TRBD2 agrees at 7 bases. TRBV5-3 is sorted into the ORF group, with uncertain function. The CDR3 sequence is 14 residues long.

The gene calls are TRBV6-2 or TRBV6-3 and TRBJ2-1; D may be TRBD2 (5 bases). Trimming cost V 1 base and J 1 base, with 5 bases left between them. In germline, CDR1 is MNHEY, CDR2 SVGEGT. The CDR3 has 14 amino acids. The CDR3 protein is CASSYLASYNEQFF. CDR3 DNA: TGTGCCAGCAGTTACTTAGCGTCCTACAATGAGCAGTTCTTC.

At least ten counts were recorded for this clonotype. One end of the junction varies from germline; a read error may be responsible. V usage is TRBV5-1 and J usage is TRBJ2-7; tentative D call: TRBD1 (6 bases). Germline values: CDR1 SGHRS, CDR2 YFSETQ. This CDR3 spans 16 amino acids. Written as DNA, the CDR3 is TGCGCCAGCAGCGCGCCCCGGGACACTGCCTCCTCCGAGCAGTACTTC. Translating gives CASSAPRDTASSEQYF.

This clonotype was seen at least ten times. The rearrangement links TRBV11-2 to TRBJ2-5; 8 bases fit TRBD1. Germline-derived CDR1 and CDR2 are SGHAT and FQNNGV. The CDR3 contains 14 residues. The J segment lost 5 bases and the V segment lost 5 bases, leaving 7 bases of the junction unmatched. The CDR3: CASSHGQGRETQYF. The CDR3 nucleotides read TGTGCCAGCAGCCACGGACAGGGTCGTGAGACCCAGTACTTC.

The chain uses TRBV9 and TRBJ1-5; 11 bases map to TRBD1. Trimming cost V 7 bases and J 5 bases; bases outside gene matches: 8. The germline gives CDR1 SGDLS, CDR2 YYNGEE. This CDR3 comprises 15 residues. CDR3 loop: CASGAGQGAYQPQHF. As DNA, the CDR3 is TGTGCCAGCGGCGCCGGACAGGGGGCATATCAGCCCCAGCATTTT. The full variable domain, completed using reference TRBV9 and TRBJ1-5, is DSGVTQTPKHLITATGQRVTLRCSPRSGDLSVYWYQQSLDQGLQFLIQYYNGEERAKGNILERFSAQQFPDLHSELNLSSLELGDSALYFCASGAGQGAYQPQHFGDGTRLSIL.

As concerns this clonotype: Given a much more abundant clone one base away, this may be a read error. The chain combines TRBV7-9 with TRBJ2-2; possible D gene TRBD2, 5 bases. Germline loops: CDR1 SEHNR, CDR2 FQNEAQ (reference sequence). The CDR3 sequence is 13 residues long. The CDR3 DNA follows: TGTGCCAGCAGCTCATTTATTACCGGGGAGCCGTTTTTT. Its protein is CASSSFITGEPFF. The full variable domain, rest sourced from reference TRBV7-9 and TRBJ2-2, is DTGVSQNPRHKITKRGQNVTFRCDPISEHNRLYWYRQTLGQGPEFLTYFQNEAQLEKSRLLSDRFSAERPKGSFSTLEIQRTEQGDSAMYLCASSSFITGEPFFGEGSRLTVL.

Comment on this clonotype: At one boundary the junction diverges from the germline segment, which might be a read error. The chain employs TRBV3-1 and TRBJ1-5; no clear D gene. Germline assignment: CDR1 LGHDT and CDR2 YNNKEL (reference sequence). There are 13 residues in the CDR3. The CDR3 here is CTSSPPAGQPQHF. In nucleotides, the CDR3 is TGTACCAGCAGTCCCCCGGCGGGTCAGCCCCAGCATTTT. The whole variable domain, filled in from reference TRBV3-1 and TRBJ1-5, reads DTAVSQTPKYLVTQMGNDKSIKCEQNLGHDTMYWYKQDSKKFLKIMFSYNNKELIINETVPNRFSPKSPDKAHLNLHINSLELGDSAVYFCTSSPPAGQPQHFGDGTRLSIL.

In its sample, this clonotype was seen a few times. This chain connects TRBV20-1 to TRBJ2-7, with D tentatively TRBD2 (6 bases). The V end was cut by 2 bases, the J end by 4 bases, with 6 bases between. The CDR3 covers 11 residues. Germline assignment: CDR1 DFQATT and CDR2 SNEGSKA (reference sequence). CDR3 nucleotides: TGCAGTGCTAGACGGGGGTACGAGCAGTACTTC. Protein sequence: CSARRGYEQYF.